This T cell receptor (beta chain) was observed in a study of shared clonotypes between healthy human individuals (dated by TCRdb to 2018 to 2020). About the investigation overall: The cohort comprised a couple of women and three men aged 18 to 49 years. Each donor's leukapheresis produced roughly between about 0.85 and 10 billion PBMCs. The study deeply sequenced blood TCR repertoires of several healthy adults to estimate repertoire size and the extent of clonotype sharing between individuals. For each donor, CD4 naive and CD4 memory were each run on three plates, CD8 naive on two plates, and CD8 memory on one plate. To increase sequencing depth and limit assay-specific biases, TCR repertoire library preparation and sequencing were carried out by different laboratories using diverse techniques. Findings and caveats that apply to the study as a whole: Sharing across four donors was observed for approximately 5% of naive CD4, under 4% of naive CD8, over 2% of memory CD4, and less than 0.45% of memory CD8 clonotypes. Compared with non-shared clonotypes, the clonotypes found in all four sorted-subset donors had higher generation probabilities. Even with the large sequencing depth, rarefaction of the sorted-subset datasets indicated that sequencing was incomplete. Pairwise subsampling led to the expectation that sequencing depth would affect the degree of clonotype sharing among donors. Only blood was sampled, and tissue TCR repertoires likely differ from those in blood. Estimated clonotype richness was generally larger for naive than for memory subsets. The genetic and exposure-history diversity represented was limited by the small number of donors.

About this clone: Its specific antigen is unknown. It has no much larger one-base neighbor in the sample; base qualities were not kept.

There are 17 amino acids in the CDR3, from cysteine to phenylalanine inclusive. This entry keeps only the CDR3 DNA: 51 bases, framed from base 1. From a lookup of the germline V gene, CDR1 and CDR2 are SGHTA and FQGTGA. Deletion took 2 bases off V and 6 bases off J, with a span of 19 bases between the germline ends. TCR CDR3 regions were amplified from genomic DNA by multiplex PCR using the deep immunoSEQ assay. Extracted genomic DNA from each cell subset was spread evenly across all wells of several immunoSEQ 96-well plates, with each plate serving as a replicate. For sorted subsets, about 0.2 ug genomic DNA, equal to tens of thousands of T cell genomes, was loaded into each replicate PCR. Purified libraries were measured with a Qubit 3.0 fluorometer, size-checked on a Bioanalyzer 2100, and measured again with the KAPA Library Quantification kit. Each immunoSEQ 96-well plate was sequenced on its own single-read 150-cycle Illumina NextSeq 550 flow cell. The paper's data handling went like this. The immunoSEQ output contained only junctional sequences without quality scores, so filtering could not match that applied to full-length reads. Sequences were annotated with PyIR, a Python wrapper for IgBLAST v1.9, using IMGT germline references to assign V/J genes and CDR3. Any read was removed if the V/J assignment was weak (E-value above 1e-6), the CDR3 was missing, or the read contained stop codons, out-of-frame junctions, or ambiguous translated residues. V3J clonotypes were defined by identical inferred V gene, J gene, and CDR3 amino acid sequence. Percentage overlap between repertoires was computed as shared unique clonotypes divided by the size of the smaller repertoire. Richness of each repertoire was evaluated using RTK rarefaction, the Chao1 estimator, and Recon v2.1 estimates of unobserved clonotypes. Generation probabilities for all TCRbeta clonotypes obtained by the gDNA method from several donors were computed using OLGA. TCRdb stores this immuneACCESS table with in-frame sequences only. Part of the clones is absent; in the studies checked, under half of the shortfall reflects unresolved V genes, and no reason is known for the rest. V, J and clone size are those of that table, while D and trimming were read from the DNA. The sample yields about 2.4 million clones; 93% were counted once. 0.35% to 0.45% of the sample goes to the ten largest clones.

The donors were healthy, HIV-negative adults with no recently reported acute infections or vaccinations. Only Caucasian adults living in Nashville, Tennessee, USA were represented among the donors. Magnetic negative selection was used to enrich CD4+ T cells, after which naive cells were positively selected on CD45RA and the negative fraction became the memory subset. Blood was obtained by leukapheresis, after which PBMCs were separated by Ficoll-Histopaque density gradient centrifugation and cryopreserved in liquid nitrogen vapor phase. Analytical flow cytometry was used to check the purity and quantity of each magnetically sorted T cell population. Genomic DNA was isolated from every sorted fraction and measured by UV absorbance on a Nanodrop 2000c.

The source material was naive CD4+ T cells from PBMCs. Reading the label with the study, this specimen's cell subset or site is: CD45RA+ positively selected. Recombination connected TRBV7-3 to TRBJ2-2; tentative D gene TRBD2, with 7 bases matching. This TCR derives from a man between 18 and 29 years old in good health. Some clones in this sample may be carry-over from other donors' samples. Here is the DNA: TGTGCCAGCAGCTTACTTGGGGGCGGGAGTCCGTCCGGGGAGCTGTTTTTT. Protein translation: CASSLLGGGSPSGELFF.